This paragraph covers one TCR beta chain sequence. Its specificity is unknown. TCRdb's table, derived via immunoSEQ multiplex PCR, lists solely in-frame clones and lacks some. The sample holds approximately 5,000 clones, less than 80% seen once. This entry comes from a study of graft-versus-host responses after intestinal transplantation. Study summary: Uniformly, recipients were administered anti-thymocyte globulin induction with subsequent tacrolimus and steroids for about 3 years.

The study's findings and limits: Early post-transplant HvG declines tracked with peak circulating GvH clone levels. Detection of GvH clones occurred in recipient marrow, and some had their first appearance in ileum or blood.

The CDR3 runs 17 residues. Both intraepithelial and lamina propria lymphocytes were released by processing graft tissue. The TCR comes from a human patient who received an intestinal transplant, so some T cells may come from the graft donor. Sequenced here: ileum tissue, sampled 306 days after intestinal transplant. J is TRBJ2-3 and V is TRBV21-1. TRBV21-1 is noted as a pseudogene. As DNA, the CDR3 is TGTGCCAGCAGCAAGGGAATCTTCGGATCTAGCACAGATACGCAGTATTTT. Its protein product is CASSKGIFGSSTDTQYF.